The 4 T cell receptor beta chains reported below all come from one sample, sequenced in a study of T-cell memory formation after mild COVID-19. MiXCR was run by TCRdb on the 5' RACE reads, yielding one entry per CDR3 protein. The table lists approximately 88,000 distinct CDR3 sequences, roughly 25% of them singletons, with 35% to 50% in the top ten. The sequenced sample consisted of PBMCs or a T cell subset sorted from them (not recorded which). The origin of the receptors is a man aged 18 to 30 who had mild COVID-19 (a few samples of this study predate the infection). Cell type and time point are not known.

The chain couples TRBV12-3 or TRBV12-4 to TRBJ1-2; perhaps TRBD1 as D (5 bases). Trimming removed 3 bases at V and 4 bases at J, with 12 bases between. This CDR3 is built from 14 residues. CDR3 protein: CASSLEGTSYGYTF. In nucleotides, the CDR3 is TGTGCCAGCAGTTTGGAGGGGACGTCCTATGGCTACACCTTC.

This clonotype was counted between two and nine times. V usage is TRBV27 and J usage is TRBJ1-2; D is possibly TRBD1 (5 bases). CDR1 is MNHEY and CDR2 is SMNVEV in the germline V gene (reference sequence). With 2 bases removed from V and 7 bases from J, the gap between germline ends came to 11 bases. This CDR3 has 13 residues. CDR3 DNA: TGTGCCAGCAGTTTACGAGGGGCGCGTGGCTACACCTTC. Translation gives CASSLRGARGYTF.

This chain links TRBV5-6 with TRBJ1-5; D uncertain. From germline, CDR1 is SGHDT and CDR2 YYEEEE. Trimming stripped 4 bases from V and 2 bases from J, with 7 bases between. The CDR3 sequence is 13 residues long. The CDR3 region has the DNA TGTGCCAGCAGCGCCGGTGGCAATCAGCCCCAGCATTTT. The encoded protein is CASSAGGNQPQHF.

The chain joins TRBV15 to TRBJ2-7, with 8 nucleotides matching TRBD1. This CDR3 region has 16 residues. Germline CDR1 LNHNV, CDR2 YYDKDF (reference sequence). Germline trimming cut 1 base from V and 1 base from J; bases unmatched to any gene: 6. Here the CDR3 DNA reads TGTGCCACCAGCAGAGTTCCGACAGGGGTGTCCTACGAGCAGTACTTC. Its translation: CATSRVPTGVSYEQYF.